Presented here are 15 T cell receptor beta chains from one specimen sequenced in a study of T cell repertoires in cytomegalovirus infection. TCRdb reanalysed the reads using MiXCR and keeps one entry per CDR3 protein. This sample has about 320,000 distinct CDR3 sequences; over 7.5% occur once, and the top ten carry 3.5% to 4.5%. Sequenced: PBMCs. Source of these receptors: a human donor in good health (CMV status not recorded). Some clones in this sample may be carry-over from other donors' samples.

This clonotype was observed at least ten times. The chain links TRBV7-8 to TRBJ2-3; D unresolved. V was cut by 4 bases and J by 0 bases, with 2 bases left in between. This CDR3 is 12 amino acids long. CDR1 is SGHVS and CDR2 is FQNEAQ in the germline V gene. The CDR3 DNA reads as TGTGCCAGCAGCTCTAGCACAGATACGCAGTATTTT. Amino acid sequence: CASSSSTDTQYF. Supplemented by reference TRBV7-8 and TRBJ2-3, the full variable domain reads GAGVSQSPRYKVAKRGQDVALRCDPISGHVSLFWYQQALGQGPEFLTYFQNEAQLDKSGLPSDRFFAERPEGSVSTLKIQRTQQEDSAVYLCASSSSTDTQYFGPGTRLTVL.

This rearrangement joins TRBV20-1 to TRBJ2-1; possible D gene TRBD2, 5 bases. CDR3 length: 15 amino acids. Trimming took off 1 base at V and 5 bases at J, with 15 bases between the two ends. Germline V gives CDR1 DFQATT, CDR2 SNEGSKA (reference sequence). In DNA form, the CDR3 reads TGCAGTGCTAGAGTCCAGCGGAATTTTCACAATGAGCAGTTCTTC. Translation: CSARVQRNFHNEQFF.

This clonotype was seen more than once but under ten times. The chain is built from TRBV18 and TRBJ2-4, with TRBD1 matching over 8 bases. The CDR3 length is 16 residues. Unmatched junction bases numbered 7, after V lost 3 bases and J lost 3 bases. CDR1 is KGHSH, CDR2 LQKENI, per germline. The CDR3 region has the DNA TGTGCCAGCTCACCCCGACAGGGGCTCTTCAAAAACATTCAGTACTTC. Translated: CASSPRQGLFKNIQYF.

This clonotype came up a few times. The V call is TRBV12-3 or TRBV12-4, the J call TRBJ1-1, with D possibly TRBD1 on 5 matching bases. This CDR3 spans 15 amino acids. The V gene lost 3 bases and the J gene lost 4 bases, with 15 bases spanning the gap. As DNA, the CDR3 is TGTGCCAGCAGTTTTGATAGGGGCGGGCGCACTGAAGCTTTCTTT. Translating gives CASSFDRGGRTEAFF.

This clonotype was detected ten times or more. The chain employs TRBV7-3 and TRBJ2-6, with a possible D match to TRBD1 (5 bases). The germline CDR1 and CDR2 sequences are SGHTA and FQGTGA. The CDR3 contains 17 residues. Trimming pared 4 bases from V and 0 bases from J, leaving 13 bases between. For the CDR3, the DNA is TGTGCCAGCAGCTCGACAGCCTCGCGCTCTGGGGCCAACGTCCTGACTTTC. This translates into CASSSTASRSGANVLTF.

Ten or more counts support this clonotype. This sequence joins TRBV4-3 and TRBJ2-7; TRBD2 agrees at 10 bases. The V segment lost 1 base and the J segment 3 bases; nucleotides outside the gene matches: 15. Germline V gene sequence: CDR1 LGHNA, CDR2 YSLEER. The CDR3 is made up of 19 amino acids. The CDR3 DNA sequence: TGCGCCAGCAGCCAAGGGGAAGGGCCAACTAGCGGGATATTCTACGAGCAGTACTTC. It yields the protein CASSQGEGPTSGIFYEQYF.

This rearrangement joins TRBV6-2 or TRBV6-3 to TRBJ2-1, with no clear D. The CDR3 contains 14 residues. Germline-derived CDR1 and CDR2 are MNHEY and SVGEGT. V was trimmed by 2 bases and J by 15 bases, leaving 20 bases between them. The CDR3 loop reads CASSYPGLWPRPFF. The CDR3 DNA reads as TGTGCCAGCAGTTACCCGGGCTTATGGCCTAGACCGTTCTTC.

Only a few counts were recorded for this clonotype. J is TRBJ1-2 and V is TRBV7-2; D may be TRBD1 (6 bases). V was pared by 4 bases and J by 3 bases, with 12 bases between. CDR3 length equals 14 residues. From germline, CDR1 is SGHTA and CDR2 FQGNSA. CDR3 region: CASSSPGVYYGYTF. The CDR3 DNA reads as TGTGCCAGCAGCTCCCCAGGGGTGTACTATGGCTACACCTTC.

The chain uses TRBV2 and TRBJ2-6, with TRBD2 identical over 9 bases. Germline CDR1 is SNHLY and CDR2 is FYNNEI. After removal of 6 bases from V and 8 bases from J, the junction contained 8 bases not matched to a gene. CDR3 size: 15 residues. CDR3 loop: CASRRASGITNVLTF. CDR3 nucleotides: TGTGCCAGCAGAAGGGCTAGCGGGATCACCAACGTCCTGACTTTC.

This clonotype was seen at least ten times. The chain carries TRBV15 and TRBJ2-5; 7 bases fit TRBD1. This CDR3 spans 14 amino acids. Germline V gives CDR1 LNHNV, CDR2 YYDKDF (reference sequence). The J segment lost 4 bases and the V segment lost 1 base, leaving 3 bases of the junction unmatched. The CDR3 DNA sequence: TGTGCCACCAGCAGAGGGTCAGGGGGAGAGACCCAGTACTTC. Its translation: CATSRGSGGETQYF.

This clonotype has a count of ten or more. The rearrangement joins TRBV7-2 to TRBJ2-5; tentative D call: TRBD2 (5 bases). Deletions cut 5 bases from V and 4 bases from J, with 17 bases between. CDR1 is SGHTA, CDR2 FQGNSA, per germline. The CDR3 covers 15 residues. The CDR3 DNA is TGTGCCAGCAGCCCATCTATGGTGGGAGCAGAGACCCAGTACTTC. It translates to CASSPSMVGAETQYF.

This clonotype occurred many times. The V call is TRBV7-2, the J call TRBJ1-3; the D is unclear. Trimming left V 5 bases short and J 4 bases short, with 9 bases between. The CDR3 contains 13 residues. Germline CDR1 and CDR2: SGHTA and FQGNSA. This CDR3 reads CASSPQTGNTIYF. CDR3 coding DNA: TGTGCCAGCAGCCCCCAGACGGGAAACACCATATATTTT.

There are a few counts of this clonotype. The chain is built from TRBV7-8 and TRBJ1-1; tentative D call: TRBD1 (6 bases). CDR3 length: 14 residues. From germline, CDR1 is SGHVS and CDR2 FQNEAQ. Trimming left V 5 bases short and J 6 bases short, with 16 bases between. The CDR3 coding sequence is TGTGCCAGCAGCCCCCTAGACGGGGGCGCTGAAGCTTTCTTT. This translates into CASSPLDGGAEAFF.

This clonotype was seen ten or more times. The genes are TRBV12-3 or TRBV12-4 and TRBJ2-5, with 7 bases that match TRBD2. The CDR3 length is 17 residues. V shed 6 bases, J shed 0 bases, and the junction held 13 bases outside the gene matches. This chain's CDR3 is CASSSMGGGRYQETQYF. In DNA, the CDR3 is TGTGCCAGCAGCTCTATGGGGGGGGGAAGGTACCAAGAGACCCAGTACTTC.

The CDR3, as DNA: TGTGCCAGCAGCGTAGATTGGAGCGGGAGCTCCTACAATGAGCAGTTCTTC. Translation: CASSVDWSGSSYNEQFF. The chain combines TRBV9 with TRBJ2-1, with 8 nucleotides matching TRBD2. CDR3 size: 17 residues. J lost 0 bases, V lost 0 bases, and 5 bases had no gene match. In germline, CDR1 is SGDLS, CDR2 YYNGEE.